The source of this T cell receptor (beta chain) is a study of CD8+ T cells in alopecia areata. For the study at large: Among treated patients, oral tofacitinib was administered at 5 to 10 mg twice daily.

Of note for this clone: No antigen is known for it.

cDNA reverse transcribed from extracted RNA served as the sequencing template. Assay: immunoSEQ multiplex PCR; the TCRdb copy retains only in-frame clones and omits some. The table has 150,000 to 200,000 clones, roughly two thirds seen once. V lost 3 bases and J lost 5, with 13 bases in between. CDR1 MNHEY and CDR2 SMNVEV come from the germline V gene (reference sequence). This CDR3 contains 14 residues. The treatment was: oral pan-JAK inhibitor, 5-10 mg twice daily. Overall study results and limits: Lesional scalp, notably in alopecia totalis/universalis, had clonality above that of normal scalp. Relative to mice, TCR sharing across patients was less clear, a difference possibly HLA-related.

Sequencing used CD4+ T cells sorted from blood, obtained at week 4, from a patient treated with tofacitinib. The V gene is TRBV27, the J gene TRBJ1-1; D may be TRBD1 (5 bases). The sequence was collected from a human donor with alopecia areata. The CDR3 is CASSFTGRGTEAFF. The CDR3 DNA is TGTGCCAGCAGTTTTACGGGGCGAGGAACTGAAGCTTTCTTT.